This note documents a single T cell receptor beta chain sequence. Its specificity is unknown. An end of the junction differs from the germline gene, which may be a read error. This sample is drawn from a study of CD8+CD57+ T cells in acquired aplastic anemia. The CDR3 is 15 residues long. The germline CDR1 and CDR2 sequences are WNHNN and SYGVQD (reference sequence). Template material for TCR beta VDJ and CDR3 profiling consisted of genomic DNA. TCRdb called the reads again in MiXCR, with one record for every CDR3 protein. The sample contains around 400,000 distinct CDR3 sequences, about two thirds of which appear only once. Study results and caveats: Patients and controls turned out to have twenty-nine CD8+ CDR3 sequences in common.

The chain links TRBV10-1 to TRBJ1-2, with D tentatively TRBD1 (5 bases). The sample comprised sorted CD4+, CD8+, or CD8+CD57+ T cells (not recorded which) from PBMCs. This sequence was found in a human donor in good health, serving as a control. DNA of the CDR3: TGTGCCAGCAGCCCGGGACTGGGCGATACCTATGGCTACACCTTC. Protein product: CASSPGLGDTYGYTF.